This T cell receptor beta chain was recorded in a study of blood T cell repertoires in COVID-19. Study as a whole: Cohort 3 recovered donors had two negative PCRs, clearance, or symptom resolution. T cells, B-cell-depleted T cells, or PBMCs supplied cDNA or gDNA.

Profiling relied on immunoSEQ multiplex PCR, and the TCRdb table lists in-frame clones only, not all of them. The table lists a few hundred thousand clones, about 89% of them singletons. The germline V gene has CDR1 SGHVS and CDR2 FNYEAQ. There are 15 residues in the CDR3. Trimming took 1 base from V and 5 from J, leaving 14 bases between them. The sample consisted of PBMCs or T cells enriched from blood (not recorded which). The chain recombines TRBV7-6 with TRBJ2-5, with D possibly matching TRBD2 (6 bases). The origin of this receptor is a man aged 40-50 years in a cohort exposed to, infected with or recovered from COVID-19 (not recorded which). In nucleotides, the CDR3 is TGTGCCAGCAGCTTAGGACCGGGGGTTCCGGAGACCCAGTACTTC. Residues: CASSLGPGVPETQYF.